Listed below are T cell receptor beta chains from one sample, sequenced in a study of ipilimumab plus nivolumab after autologous stem cell transplantation. Profiled with immunoSEQ multiplex PCR; TCRdb holds only in-frame clones, not every one. This sample yields 9,000 to 15,000 clones, of which 60% to 80% are seen a single time; roughly 11% belongs to the top ten. Sequencing used PBMCs, obtained in a trial of ipilimumab plus nivolumab as post-transplant consolidation. All receptors derive from a male donor with multiple myeloma. CDR3s include the opening cysteine and the closing phenylalanine or tryptophan. Each record gives: V gene, D gene, CDR3 protein. D genes are given only for firm matches.

TRBV11-2	-	CASSLRLLETQYF
TRBV5-1	-	CASSLGALETQYF
TRBV7-9	-	CASSLVGIEAFF
TRBV9	TRBD2	CASSVEAGENYEQYF
TRBV6-5	TRBD1	CASSTRTGLPSPLHF
TRBV27	-	CASSFSGLNEQYF
TRBV11-2	-	CASSLGGGAGITDTQYF
TRBV6-1	-	CASSVIVVETQYF
TRBV5-1	-	CASSLTGGNTDTQYF
TRBV5-1	-	CASSPEPPGSVSYNEQFF
TRBV9	TRBD2	CASSRGGAGTGELFF
TRBV18	-	CASSPQGKSANEKLFF
TRBV7-9	-	CASSLWAAPNTGELFF
TRBV30	-	CAWSLRGGNQPQHF
TRBV5-4	-	CASSLGETGLLSEQYF
TRBV7-8	-	CASSFGRNSPLHF
TRBV11-1	-	CASSPAGKTYGYTF
TRBV4-3	TRBD2	CASSQDLSGGAHEQYF
TRBV11-2	-	CASSSRSEQYF
TRBV6-1	TRBD1	CASTIETGGIEQFF
TRBV7-2	-	CASSLNLPSIYEQYF
TRBV7-6	TRBD1	CASSLGQGYGNTIYF
TRBV2	TRBD2	CASSETGLAGGHEQFF
TRBV30	-	CAWRVGGGGYTF
TRBV29-1	-	CSTHRESDYGYTF
TRBV5-1	-	CASSLGPRDGEQYF